Below, 24 T cell receptor beta chains from the same sample are listed, as sequenced in a study of blood T cell repertoires in COVID-19. The method was immunoSEQ multiplex PCR; TCRdb's version includes in-frame clones alone and lacks a portion of them. The table records about 300,000 clones, nearly 90% of them present only once. The sequencing input was PBMCs or T cells enriched from blood (not recorded which). The receptors originated from a woman between 50 and 59 years old who had been exposed to COVID-19.

The chain couples TRBV7-9 to TRBJ2-7, with TRBD1 as a possible D gene (5 bases). Trimming cost V 8 bases and J 1 base, with 18 bases left between them. CDR3 length: 15 amino acids. Germline values: CDR1 SEHNR, CDR2 FQNEAQ (reference sequence). The CDR3 loop reads CASAQAGILSYEQYF. CDR3 coding DNA: TGTGCCAGCGCACAGGCAGGGATTTTGTCCTACGAGCAGTACTTC.

This clone was picked up a small number of times. The chain has TRBV5-1 and TRBJ1-1, with D possibly TRBD1 on 5 matching bases. CDR3 size: 13 residues. The germline V gene encodes CDR1 SGHRS and CDR2 YFSETQ. Trimming left V 4 bases short and J 4 bases short, with 11 bases between. The CDR3 loop reads CASSPGTSTEAFF. CDR3 DNA sequence: TGCGCCAGCAGCCCTGGGACTTCCACTGAAGCTTTCTTT.

V and J are TRBV18 and TRBJ1-4, with D tentatively TRBD1 (5 bases). Looked up from germline, CDR1 is KGHSH and CDR2 is LQKENI. V was clipped by 5 bases and J by 2 bases, with 9 bases between them. The CDR3 consists of 14 residues. The CDR3 region has the DNA TGTGCCAGCTCAAGACAGCCTACTAATGAAAAACTGTTTTTT. Translation gives CASSRQPTNEKLFF.

The chain uses TRBV2 and TRBJ2-7, with D maybe TRBD2 (5 bases). The CDR3 is made up of 13 amino acids. Germline V gene sequence: CDR1 SNHLY, CDR2 FYNNEI. Trimming pared 7 bases from V and 2 bases from J, leaving 12 bases between. The CDR3 reads CASTRDPPYEQYF. The CDR3 DNA is TGTGCCAGCACCCGGGATCCCCCCTACGAGCAGTACTTC. Variable domain in full (rest from reference TRBV2 and TRBJ2-7): EPEVTQTPSHQVTQMGQEVILRCVPISNHLYFYWYRQILGQKVEFLVSFYNNEISEKSEIFDDQFSVERPDGSNFTLKIRSTKLEDSAMYFCASTRDPPYEQYFGPGTRLTVT.

The rearrangement uses TRBV6-1 and TRBJ1-5; D gene ambiguous. The CDR3 contains 17 residues. The V end was cut by 4 bases, the J end by 0 bases, with 16 bases between. The germline V gene encodes CDR1 MNHNS and CDR2 SASEGT. The CDR3 DNA reads as TGTGCCAGCAGTGCGAATCTGGCAGGCTATAGCAATCAGCCCCAGCATTTT. Residues: CASSANLAGYSNQPQHF.

The chain uses TRBV5-1 and TRBJ2-3, with 14 bases lining up with TRBD2. V shed 1 base and J 3 bases; nucleotides not matched to a gene: 10. Germline CDR1 reads SGHRS; CDR2 reads YFSETQ. The CDR3 spans 19 residues. The CDR3, as DNA: TGCGCCAGCAGCTTGTTGATGACTAGCGGGGGGGCTGGTACAGATACGCAGTATTTT. Protein product: CASSLLMTSGGAGTDTQYF.

The chain links TRBV19 to TRBJ1-5; the D gene is possibly TRBD1 (5 bases). Between the trimmed V and J ends, which lost 2 bases and 6 bases, there was a span of 11 bases. Germline loops: CDR1 LNHDA, CDR2 SQIVND (reference sequence). CDR3 length: 14 amino acids. In DNA form, the CDR3 reads TGTGCCAGTAGTATACTGCAGGGTGGTCAGCCCCAGCATTTT. Protein: CASSILQGGQPQHF.

The rearrangement uses TRBV7-9 and TRBJ2-7; 7 bases agree with TRBD1. The V gene's germline CDR1 is SEHNR and CDR2 FQNEAQ (reference sequence). This CDR3 has 14 residues. Trimming cost V 5 bases and J 2 bases; bases outside gene matches: 6. Here the CDR3 reads CASSPGQSPYEQYF. CDR3 nucleotides: TGTGCCAGCAGCCCGGGACAGTCCCCCTACGAGCAGTACTTC.

This chain uses TRBV12-3 or TRBV12-4 with TRBJ2-7; no firm D call. The CDR3 is made up of 12 amino acids. V lost 5 bases and J 7 bases, leaving 12 bases between the germline ends. The CDR3 DNA reads TGTGCCAGCAGTCTCACCACCGGGGAGCAGTACTTC. Its translation: CASSLTTGEQYF.

This rearrangement joins TRBV2 to TRBJ2-7, with TRBD1 matching 8 bases. The V segment lost 4 bases and the J segment 4 bases; nucleotides outside the gene matches: 3. The V gene's germline CDR1 is SNHLY and CDR2 FYNNEI. The CDR3 sequence is 13 residues long. In DNA form, the CDR3 reads TGTGCCAGCAGTGGGGACAGGTCATACGAGCAGTACTTC. Translated: CASSGDRSYEQYF.

This sequence joins TRBV28 and TRBJ2-3; the D gene is possibly TRBD2 (6 bases). Looked up from germline, CDR1 is MDHEN and CDR2 is SYDVKM. Trimming pared 5 bases from V and 4 bases from J, leaving 13 bases between. This CDR3 is built from 14 residues. The CDR3 nucleotides read TGTGCCAGCAGTCTTCCCTCGGGGGCAGATACGCAGTATTTT. It translates to CASSLPSGADTQYF. Complete variable domain (other parts from reference TRBV28 and TRBJ2-3): DVKVTQSSRYLVKRTGEKVFLECVQDMDHENMFWYRQDPGLGLRLIYFSYDVKMKEKGDIPEGYSVSREKKERFSLILESASTNQTSMYLCASSLPSGADTQYFGPGTRLTVL.

V is TRBV28 and J is TRBJ2-7, with 7 bases aligning to TRBD2. Per germline, CDR1 MDHEN and CDR2 SYDVKM. V shed 6 bases and J 3 bases; nucleotides not matched to a gene: 8. The length of the CDR3 is 14 residues. CDR3 protein: CASRPGGIGYEQYF. In nucleotides, the CDR3 is TGTGCCAGCAGGCCGGGGGGAATAGGCTACGAGCAGTACTTC.

The chain combines TRBV5-1 with TRBJ2-7, with D possibly TRBD2 on 6 matching bases. Germline CDR1 is SGHRS and CDR2 is YFSETQ. CDR3 size: 14 residues. The V and J ends lost 4 bases and 3 bases respectively, with 14 bases between them. The CDR3 loop reads CASSPGGPLYEQYF. The CDR3 DNA sequence: TGCGCCAGCAGCCCCGGAGGGCCACTCTACGAGCAGTACTTC.

This chain's CDR3 is CASGEGNQPQHF. CDR3 nucleotide sequence: TGTGCCTCAGGGGAGGGAAATCAGCCCCAGCATTTT. The J gene is TRBJ1-5, the V gene TRBV10-3; possibly TRBD1 for D (6 bases). In germline, CDR1 is ENHRY, CDR2 SYGVKD. This CDR3 contains 12 residues. Trimming removed 11 bases from V and 4 bases from J, with 12 bases in between.

The chain combines TRBV11-1 with TRBJ1-1; 9 bases map to TRBD1. The CDR3 contains 15 residues. Germline V CDR1 and CDR2: SGHAT, FQDESV (reference sequence). With V trimmed by 5 bases and J by 1 base, 5 bases remained unmatched. The CDR3 region is CASSQWTGANTEAFF. DNA of the CDR3: TGTGCCAGCAGCCAGTGGACAGGGGCGAACACTGAAGCTTTCTTT.

This chain links TRBV28 with TRBJ1-2; 7 nucleotides agree with TRBD1. V dropped 4 bases and J dropped 8; count of bases not matched to a gene: 7. CDR3 length: 13 residues. Germline V gene data show CDR1 as MDHEN and CDR2 as SYDVKM. CDR3 nucleotide sequence: TGTGCCAGCAGTTCCAGGACAGGAAGGGGCTACACCTTC. It is translated as CASSSRTGRGYTF.

The chain employs TRBV2 and TRBJ2-5; 11 bases are a match to TRBD1. V was clipped by 4 bases and J by 4 bases; unmatched bases: 2. Germline V lookup: CDR1 SNHLY, CDR2 FYNNEI. The CDR3 length is 14 residues. CDR3 DNA: TGTGCCAGCAGTGGGACAGGGGGCGTAGAGACCCAGTACTTC. Protein: CASSGTGGVETQYF.

V gene TRBV3-1 (or the pseudogene TRBV3-2) combines with J gene TRBJ2-5; D perhaps matches TRBD2 (6 bases). This CDR3 is 15 amino acids long. Germline-derived CDR1 and CDR2 are LGHDT and YNNKEL (reference sequence). Trimming cost V 4 bases and J 5 bases, with 17 bases left between them. The CDR3 coding sequence is TGTGCCAGCAGCCTAACGGGGGACGGCCACGAGACCCAGTACTTC. As protein: CASSLTGDGHETQYF.

V gene TRBV5-1 combines with J gene TRBJ2-2, with a tentative D call TRBD2 (6 bases). CDR1 and CDR2 (germline): SGHRS, YFSETQ. The V end lost 6 bases, the J end lost 5 bases, and 17 bases lay between the germline ends. This CDR3 has 15 amino acids. The CDR3 is CASMEVRAGTGELFF. Written as DNA, the CDR3 is TGCGCCAGCATGGAGGTGCGTGCGGGGACCGGGGAGCTGTTTTTT.

This rearrangement joins TRBV2 to TRBJ1-1; 10 positions agree with TRBD1. The germline V gene has CDR1 SNHLY and CDR2 FYNNEI. J gave up 10 bases and V 6 bases, and 8 bases lay outside the gene matches. The CDR3 has 13 residues. This CDR3 reads CASRGGQGESAFF. The CDR3, as DNA: TGTGCCAGCAGGGGTGGACAGGGGGAATCAGCTTTCTTT. Using reference TRBV2 and TRBJ1-1 for the parts outside the CDR3, the full variable domain is EPEVTQTPSHQVTQMGQEVILRCVPISNHLYFYWYRQILGQKVEFLVSFYNNEISEKSEIFDDQFSVERPDGSNFTLKIRSTKLEDSAMYFCASRGGQGESAFFGQGTRLTVV.

The chain uses TRBV6-1 and TRBJ2-3; D is unclear. V was cut by 2 bases and J by 0 bases, with 12 bases left in between. CDR1 and CDR2 from the germline V gene are MNHNS and SASEGT. The length of the CDR3 is 16 residues. The CDR3 protein is CASSELSISSTDTQYF. The CDR3 region has the DNA TGTGCCAGCAGTGAACTCTCTATCTCTAGCACAGATACGCAGTATTTT.

The chain's CDR3 is CASSLFVSPEQYF. DNA of the CDR3: TGTGCCAGCAGCTTATTTGTAAGCCCCGAGCAGTACTTC. The chain carries TRBV7-2 and TRBJ2-7; D not certain. CDR1 is SGHTA, CDR2 FQGNSA, per germline. The CDR3 covers 13 residues. V was clipped by 2 bases and J by 6 bases, with 11 bases between them.

This clone was counted a single time. The V call is TRBV2, the J call TRBJ2-1; possible D gene TRBD1, 6 bases. V was trimmed by 4 bases and J by 4 bases, leaving 14 bases between them. The CDR3 spans 15 residues. Germline CDR1 reads SNHLY; CDR2 reads FYNNEI. The CDR3: CASSVPGQIYNEQFF. In DNA, the CDR3 is TGTGCCAGCAGTGTCCCCGGACAGATTTACAATGAGCAGTTCTTC.

V usage is TRBV5-1 and J usage is TRBJ1-4; D is uncertain. The CDR3 contains 16 residues. Trimming shortened V by 2 bases and J by 7 bases, and 18 bases separated the two germline ends. CDR1 is SGHRS and CDR2 is YFSETQ in the germline V gene. The CDR3 protein is CASSLIGGSIAEKLFF. The DNA for the CDR3 is TGCGCCAGCAGCTTAATTGGAGGGAGTATCGCTGAAAAACTGTTTTTT.